Presented here are 20 T cell receptor beta chains from one specimen sequenced in a study of T cell responses to AZD1222 COVID-19 vaccine. Measured with immunoSEQ multiplex PCR; TCRdb has only the in-frame clones, and not every one. The repertoire consists of about 120,000 clones, with 70% to 90% occurring once and the leading ten covering around 2.9%. This sample comprised peripheral blood, obtained 28 days after the second AZD1222 dose. The receptors derive from an adult who received the AZD1222 COVID-19 vaccine.

This chain links TRBV28 with TRBJ1-4, with TRBD1 matching over 9 bases. Looked up from germline, CDR1 is MDHEN and CDR2 is SYDVKM. This CDR3 has 16 amino acids. The V segment lost 6 bases and the J segment 5 bases; nucleotides outside the gene matches: 10. The CDR3 protein is CASSSLQGALNEKLFF. CDR3 DNA sequence: TGTGCCAGCAGCTCCCTACAGGGGGCCCTGAATGAAAAACTGTTTTTT. The full variable domain, completed using reference TRBV28 and TRBJ1-4, is DVKVTQSSRYLVKRTGEKVFLECVQDMDHENMFWYRQDPGLGLRLIYFSYDVKMKEKGDIPEGYSVSREKKERFSLILESASTNQTSMYLCASSSLQGALNEKLFFGSGTQLSVL.

Only a few counts were recorded for this clone. V is TRBV11-2 and J is TRBJ2-2, with D perhaps matching TRBD1 (5 bases). Per germline, CDR1 SGHAT and CDR2 FQNNGV. The germline V and J ends were trimmed by 5 bases and 4 bases, with 11 bases remaining between them. The length of the CDR3 is 14 residues. CDR3 in DNA: TGTGCCAGCAGCCCCCCGACAGTCACCGGGGAGCTGTTTTTT. Its translation is CASSPPTVTGELFF.

This sequence joins TRBV19 and TRBJ2-7; TRBD2 matches at 7 bases. Per the germline V gene, CDR1 is LNHDA and CDR2 is SQIVND (reference sequence). V shed 5 bases and J 3 bases; nucleotides not matched to a gene: 7. The CDR3 extends over 14 amino acids. The chain's CDR3 is CASSAGGGYYEQYF. The CDR3 DNA is TGTGCCAGTAGTGCCGGGGGAGGGTACTACGAGCAGTACTTC.

The chain carries TRBV12-3 or TRBV12-4 and TRBJ1-5; D is undetermined. V lost 4 bases to trimming and J lost 11 bases, with 12 bases between them. The CDR3 contains 12 residues. CDR3 sequence (DNA): TGTGCCAGCAGTTCCCCAACGCGGGCCCAGCATTTT. Translating gives CASSSPTRAQHF.

The genes are TRBV30 and TRBJ2-7; the D is unclear. Germline V gene sequence: CDR1 GTSNPN, CDR2 SVGIG (reference sequence). This CDR3 has 11 residues. V lost 1 base to trimming and J lost 3 bases, with 4 bases between them. The DNA for the CDR3 is TGTGCCTGGAGTGCCCTCTACGAGCAGTACTTC. Translating it yields CAWSALYEQYF. The full variable domain, rest sourced from reference TRBV30 and TRBJ2-7, is SQTIHQWPATLVQPVGSPLSLECTVEGTSNPNLYWYRQAAGRGLQLLFYSVGIGQISSEVPQNLSASRPQDRQFILSSKKLLLSDSGFYLCAWSALYEQYFGPGTRLTVT.

V usage is TRBV10-3 and J usage is TRBJ2-3; no clear D gene. Germline lookup yields CDR1 ENHRY and CDR2 SYGVKD. V was shortened by 2 bases and J by 2 bases, with 5 bases between the two germline ends. The CDR3 is 13 amino acids. The CDR3 nucleotides read TGTGCCATCAGTGAGAGGGCCACAGATACGCAGTATTTT. It translates to CAISERATDTQYF.

The V and J genes are TRBV19 and TRBJ1-2, with D possibly being TRBD1 (6 bases). This CDR3 comprises 14 residues. V was shortened by 7 bases and J by 1 base, with 13 bases between the two germline ends. CDR1 and CDR2 (germline): LNHDA, SQIVND (reference sequence). CDR3 residues: CASTSRQVNYGYTF. The CDR3 DNA follows: TGTGCCAGTACCTCGCGACAGGTTAACTATGGCTACACCTTC. The full variable domain, in which reference TRBV19 and TRBJ1-2 provide the parts outside the CDR3, is DGGITQSPKYLFRKEGQNVTLSCEQNLNHDAMYWYRQDPGQGLRLIYYSQIVNDFQKGDIAEGYSVSREKKESFPLTVTSAQKNPTAFYLCASTSRQVNYGYTFGSGTRLTVV.

The V gene is TRBV19, the J gene TRBJ1-2; a weak D match, TRBD1 (5 bases). Germline values: CDR1 LNHDA, CDR2 SQIVND (reference sequence). There are 15 residues in the CDR3. V shed 3 bases and J shed 5 bases, with 16 bases lying between them. The CDR3 sequence is CASSMRGPSDYGYTF. CDR3 coding DNA: TGTGCCAGTAGTATGAGGGGTCCATCCGATTATGGCTACACCTTC.

The V gene is TRBV2, the J gene TRBJ1-6, with D maybe TRBD1 (5 bases). The CDR3 has 14 residues. Trimming removed 6 bases at V and 9 bases at J, with 15 bases between. Germline CDR1 is SNHLY and CDR2 is FYNNEI. The CDR3, as DNA: TGTGCCAGCAGCGCGGAGGGGCAAGGTTCACCCCTCCACTTT. Amino acid sequence: CASSAEGQGSPLHF.

This clone is a singleton in its sample. The CDR3 sequence: CASSRLAISYNEQFF. In DNA form, the CDR3 reads TGTGCCAGCAGCCGCCTAGCCATTTCGTACAATGAGCAGTTCTTC. This chain uses TRBV6-2 or TRBV6-3 with TRBJ2-1, with D tentatively TRBD2 (5 bases). Germline loops: CDR1 MNHEY, CDR2 SVGEGT. This CDR3 is 15 amino acids long. Trimming cost V 6 bases and J 4 bases, with 16 bases left between them.

The V and J genes are TRBV2 and TRBJ2-7, with D perhaps assigned TRBD1 or TRBD2 (7 bases each). Germline V gives CDR1 SNHLY, CDR2 FYNNEI. V was trimmed by 6 bases and J by 2 bases, leaving 17 bases between them. The CDR3 is made up of 15 amino acids. CDR3 DNA: TGTGCCAGCAGCTCACAGGGGCGGGGGACCTACGAGCAGTACTTC. The encoded protein is CASSSQGRGTYEQYF. The variable domain in full, completed from reference TRBV2 and TRBJ2-7, reads EPEVTQTPSHQVTQMGQEVILRCVPISNHLYFYWYRQILGQKVEFLVSFYNNEISEKSEIFDDQFSVERPDGSNFTLKIRSTKLEDSAMYFCASSSQGRGTYEQYFGPGTRLTVT.

The CDR3 sequence: CASSRTLFGGASTDTQYF. The CDR3 DNA is TGTGCCAGCAGCCGAACCCTCTTCGGGGGGGCTAGCACAGATACGCAGTATTTT. J is TRBJ2-3 and V is TRBV9, with 8 bases matching TRBD2. Germline CDR1 reads SGDLS; CDR2 reads YYNGEE. There are 18 residues in the CDR3. V shed 4 bases and J 0 bases; nucleotides not matched to a gene: 13. The full variable domain, rest sourced from reference TRBV9 and TRBJ2-3, is DSGVTQTPKHLITATGQRVTLRCSPRSGDLSVYWYQQSLDQGLQFLIQYYNGEERAKGNILERFSAQQFPDLHSELNLSSLELGDSALYFCASSRTLFGGASTDTQYFGPGTRLTVL.

This clone occurred once. The chain employs TRBV29-1 and TRBJ2-1; D possibly corresponds to TRBD1 (6 bases). Germline V gene sequence: CDR1 SQVTM, CDR2 ANQGSEA. The CDR3 length is 14 residues. V shed 5 bases and J shed 0 bases, with 11 bases lying between them. The CDR3 DNA follows: TGCAGCGTTCGGGACACAAGCTCCTACAATGAGCAGTTCTTC. Encoded protein: CSVRDTSSYNEQFF.

In its sample, this clone was seen a few times. This CDR3 reads CAASPGGNQPQHF. The CDR3 DNA reads TGTGCCGCATCCCCGGGGGGCAATCAGCCCCAGCATTTT. V gene TRBV30 combines with J gene TRBJ1-5, with D possibly TRBD1 on 5 matching bases. With 8 bases removed from V and 2 bases from J, the gap between germline ends came to 13 bases. CDR1 is GTSNPN, CDR2 SVGIG, per germline (reference sequence). The CDR3 is 13 amino acids. Variable domain in full (rest from reference TRBV30 and TRBJ1-5): SQTIHQWPATLVQPVGSPLSLECTVEGTSNPNLYWYRQAAGRGLQLLFYSVGIGQISSEVPQNLSASRPQDRQFILSSKKLLLSDSGFYLCAASPGGNQPQHFGDGTRLSIL.

The chain is built from TRBV19 and TRBJ1-2, with D uncertain. The CDR3 consists of 15 residues. CDR1 is LNHDA and CDR2 is SQIVND in the germline V gene (reference sequence). The V and J ends lost 3 bases and 4 bases respectively, with 15 bases between them. CDR3 residues: CASSISALQGYGYTF. The CDR3 nucleotides are TGTGCCAGTAGTATCTCGGCACTCCAAGGCTATGGCTACACCTTC. Filled out from reference TRBV19 and TRBJ1-2, the complete variable domain reads DGGITQSPKYLFRKEGQNVTLSCEQNLNHDAMYWYRQDPGQGLRLIYYSQIVNDFQKGDIAEGYSVSREKKESFPLTVTSAQKNPTAFYLCASSISALQGYGYTFGSGTRLTVV.

The CDR3 sequence: CASSLGGGAADTQYF. CDR3 in DNA: TGTGCCAGCAGCTTGGGCGGGGGGGCCGCAGATACGCAGTATTTT. This sequence joins TRBV11-3 and TRBJ2-3; TRBD2 agrees at 9 bases. This CDR3 is 15 amino acids long. The germline gives CDR1 SGHNT, CDR2 YENEEA. V was clipped by 3 bases and J by 4 bases; unmatched bases: 5. The full variable domain, rest sourced from reference TRBV11-3 and TRBJ2-3, is EAGVVQSPRYKIIEKKQPVAFWCNPISGHNTLYWYLQNLGQGPELLIRYENEEAVDDSQLPKDRFSAERLKGVDSTLKIQPAELGDSAVYLCASSLGGGAADTQYFGPGTRLTVL.

This clone was counted a single time. V usage is TRBV6-6 and J usage is TRBJ2-7; TRBD1 aligns across 8 bases. J was trimmed by 4 bases and V by 5 bases; bases with no gene match: 7. The germline V gene encodes CDR1 MNHNY and CDR2 SVGAGI (reference sequence). This CDR3 has 14 residues. The CDR3 sequence is CASSTGQGGYEQYF. DNA of the CDR3: TGTGCCAGCAGTACAGGACAGGGTGGGTACGAGCAGTACTTC.

The V call is TRBV7-9, the J call TRBJ1-4, with 8 positions matching TRBD1. Losses at the gene ends were 2 bases for V and 8 bases for J; bases not matched to a gene: 19. Germline V gene lookup returns CDR1 SEHNR and CDR2 FQNEAQ (reference sequence). CDR3 size: 19 residues. CDR3: CASSLIVGTGKFIGEKLFF. CDR3 coding DNA: TGTGCCAGCAGCTTAATTGTCGGGACAGGCAAATTTATAGGGGAAAAACTGTTTTTT.

The CDR3 loop is CASSLYDSGAATEAFF. For the CDR3, the DNA is TGTGCCAGCTCACTTTACGATTCAGGGGCGGCCACTGAAGCTTTCTTT. V is TRBV18 and J is TRBJ1-1, with a tentative D call TRBD1 (6 bases). Looked up from germline, CDR1 is KGHSH and CDR2 is LQKENI. The germline V and J ends were trimmed by 4 bases and 4 bases, with 19 bases remaining between them. The CDR3 is 16 amino acids.

In this sample, this clone turned up a few times. The chain uses TRBV2 and TRBJ1-5; TRBD1 matches at 7 bases. Germline-derived CDR1 and CDR2 are SNHLY and FYNNEI. The CDR3 extends over 17 amino acids. J was trimmed by 2 bases and V by 6 bases; bases with no gene match: 13. This CDR3 reads CASSPRQGGFGNQPQHF. Written as DNA, the CDR3 is TGTGCCAGCAGCCCCAGACAGGGCGGGTTTGGCAATCAGCCCCAGCATTTT.